This T cell receptor beta chain appears in the sequencing data of a study of response to subunit inactivated influenza vaccine. Whole-study findings and limits: It was suggested by the authors that few new T cells are recruited by each seasonal influenza vaccination.

In TCRdb, the RT-PCR reads were re-called with MiXCR into one record per CDR3 protein. The table lists over 450,000 distinct CDR3 sequences, over 10% of them singletons. The sample holds a few counts of this clonotype. What it recognizes is unknown. The origin of this receptor is a man aged 50 to 59 who received an inactivated influenza vaccine. Sample: PBMCs from blood, taken about 6 weeks after vaccination.

CDR3 in DNA: TGTGCCAGCAGCTTGGAGGGAGTCGAGCAGTACTTC. Its protein is CASSLEGVEQYF. The chain carries TRBV5-6 and TRBJ2-7, with D tentatively TRBD2 (5 bases). Trimming cost V 0 bases and J 6 bases, with 7 bases left between them. The CDR3 covers 12 residues. Germline V lookup: CDR1 SGHDT, CDR2 YYEEEE.